The rows below give T cell receptor beta chains drawn from one sample of a study of T-cell reconstitution after alpha-beta-depleted transplantation in children. MiXCR, run by TCRdb on the PCR reads, gives a single entry per CDR3 protein. The profile shows roughly 500,000 distinct CDR3 sequences, around a third of them singletons. This specimen was PBMCs from the stem cell graft donor, taken from the stem cell graft. The receptors originated from a human donor who donated a stem cell graft to a child with aplastic anemia. The CDR3 runs from the conserved cysteine through the conserved F or W. Fields, in order: J gene, V gene, D gene, clone size, CDR3 protein, CDR3 DNA. A D gene is named only where the DNA matches it firmly. Rows give clone size only sometimes, using once, few, many, or a class for an expanded clone.

j_gene: TRBJ2-7
v_gene: TRBV5-5
d_gene: TRBD1
abundance: few
CDR3aa: CASSLSGTGSYEQYF
CDR3nt: TGTGCCAGCAGCTTGTCCGGGACAGGGTCCTACGAGCAGTACTTC

j_gene: TRBJ2-7
v_gene: TRBV20-1
d_gene: NA
abundance: few
CDR3aa: CSPRLGTFGDEQYF
CDR3nt: TGCAGCCCTCGTCTGGGGACTTTTGGGGACGAGCAGTACTTC

j_gene: TRBJ2-3
v_gene: TRBV12-3/TRBV12-4
d_gene: TRBD2
abundance: NA
CDR3aa: CASSAGTETSGRSDTQYF
CDR3nt: TGTGCCAGCAGCGCCGGGACAGAGACTAGCGGGAGATCAGATACGCAGTATTTT

j_gene: TRBJ2-5
v_gene: TRBV5-1
d_gene: NA
abundance: NA
CDR3aa: CASSLMEVHGSGGTQYF
CDR3nt: TGCGCCAGCAGCTTGATGGAAGTACACGGGAGTGGGGGGACCCAGTACTTC

j_gene: TRBJ2-5
v_gene: TRBV28
d_gene: NA
abundance: NA
CDR3aa: CASRPSSQGTQYF
CDR3nt: TGTGCCAGCAGGCCATCCTCTCAGGGGACCCAGTACTTC

j_gene: TRBJ2-5
v_gene: TRBV27
d_gene: TRBD2
abundance: few
CDR3aa: CASSYYGLAGGSGQETQYF
CDR3nt: TGTGCCAGCAGTTACTATGGACTAGCGGGAGGGTCGGGTCAAGAGACCCAGTACTTC

j_gene: TRBJ1-5
v_gene: TRBV5-8
d_gene: TRBD1
abundance: once
CDR3aa: CASSFWTGDQPQHF
CDR3nt: TGTGCCAGCAGCTTCTGGACAGGGGACCAGCCCCAGCATTTT

j_gene: TRBJ1-5
v_gene: TRBV19
d_gene: TRBD1
abundance: NA
CDR3aa: CASSIGQGEQPQHF
CDR3nt: TGTGCCAGTAGTATAGGACAGGGAGAACAGCCCCAGCATTTT

j_gene: TRBJ2-1
v_gene: TRBV5-4
d_gene: TRBD1
abundance: NA
CDR3aa: CASSFRTGWHEQFF
CDR3nt: TGTGCCAGCAGCTTCCGGACAGGATGGCATGAGCAGTTCTTC

j_gene: TRBJ1-1
v_gene: TRBV29-1
d_gene: NA
abundance: few
CDR3aa: CSVLTPRSTEAFF
CDR3nt: TGCAGCGTACTGACTCCTAGGAGCACTGAAGCTTTCTTT

j_gene: TRBJ1-1
v_gene: TRBV7-3
d_gene: NA
abundance: once
CDR3aa: CASSAKTRDTPNTEAFF
CDR3nt: TGTGCCAGCAGCGCCAAAACCCGGGACACACCGAACACTGAAGCTTTCTTT

j_gene: TRBJ2-2
v_gene: TRBV24-1
d_gene: NA
abundance: NA
CDR3aa: CATSERPEDTGELFF
CDR3nt: TGTGCCACCAGTGAGAGGCCAGAAGATACCGGGGAGCTGTTTTTT

j_gene: TRBJ2-7
v_gene: TRBV27
d_gene: NA
abundance: few
CDR3aa: CASSSDSSYEQYF
CDR3nt: TGTGCCAGCAGTTCGGACAGCTCCTACGAGCAGTACTTC

j_gene: TRBJ1-2
v_gene: TRBV11-2
d_gene: TRBD1
abundance: NA
CDR3aa: CASSGGTGGANYGYTF
CDR3nt: TGTGCCAGCAGCGGGGGGACAGGGGGTGCTAACTATGGCTACACCTTC

j_gene: TRBJ2-2
v_gene: TRBV5-1
d_gene: TRBD2
abundance: NA
CDR3aa: CASSLGGLESGELFF
CDR3nt: TGCGCCAGCAGCTTGGGGGGACTAGAGTCCGGGGAGCTGTTTTTT

j_gene: TRBJ2-5
v_gene: TRBV7-2
d_gene: NA
abundance: few
CDR3aa: CASSLVWTTQETQYF
CDR3nt: TGTGCCAGCAGCTTAGTTTGGACCACCCAAGAGACCCAGTACTTC

j_gene: TRBJ2-5
v_gene: TRBV5-1
d_gene: NA
abundance: NA
CDR3aa: CASSYQGQETQYF
CDR3nt: TGCGCCAGCAGCTATCAGGGGCAAGAGACCCAGTACTTC

j_gene: TRBJ2-2
v_gene: TRBV14
d_gene: NA
abundance: few
CDR3aa: CASSQGPGNSANTGELFF
CDR3nt: TGTGCCAGCAGCCAAGGTCCAGGGAACTCCGCGAACACCGGGGAGCTGTTTTTT

j_gene: TRBJ2-3
v_gene: TRBV29-1
d_gene: NA
abundance: NA
CDR3aa: CSVEETSTDTQYF
CDR3nt: TGCAGCGTTGAGGAGACTAGCACAGATACGCAGTATTTT

j_gene: TRBJ2-7
v_gene: TRBV4-3
d_gene: NA
abundance: few
CDR3aa: CASSQEGQGFYEQYF
CDR3nt: TGCGCCAGCAGCCAAGAAGGGCAGGGATTCTACGAGCAGTACTTC

j_gene: TRBJ1-1
v_gene: TRBV2
d_gene: NA
abundance: NA
CDR3aa: CAASRTENTEAFF
CDR3nt: TGTGCCGCAAGCAGGACAGAGAACACTGAAGCTTTCTTT